The rows below give T cell receptor beta chains drawn from one sample of a study of CD8 T cells in ankylosing spondylitis. TCRdb processed the 5' RACE reads anew with MiXCR; each CDR3 protein has one entry. There are under 200,000 distinct CDR3 sequences in the sample; roughly 10% occur only once, and more than 12% lies in the top ten. The source material was blood, either unsorted or a sorted T cell fraction (not recorded which). The source of these receptors is a female donor with ankylosing spondylitis or in good health (not recorded which). Each CDR3 is given with its conserved first and last residue.

J gene | V gene | CDR3 protein
TRBJ2-7 | TRBV7-9 | CASGQAVESYEQYF
TRBJ2-7 | TRBV12-3/TRBV12-4 | CASGVIDSYEQYF
TRBJ2-5 | TRBV6-5 | CASSLGQGVGETQYF
TRBJ2-5 | TRBV20-1 | CSAPTPGTLGPETQYF
TRBJ1-1 | TRBV5-6 | CASSLYYQVDTEAFF
TRBJ2-2 | TRBV7-9 | CASSFGQGATRELFF
TRBJ2-1 | TRBV27 | CASSLMPGKLANEQFF
TRBJ1-1 | TRBV6-6 | CASRQGRNTEAFF
TRBJ2-7 | TRBV7-9 | CASSSLGIYEQYF
TRBJ2-1 | TRBV5-1 | CASSGTLAGALSNEQFF
TRBJ2-3 | TRBV2 | CASINIRDSLGTQYF
TRBJ2-1 | TRBV19 | CASRLAEGSYNEQFF
TRBJ2-7 | TRBV7-8 | CASTPPAPSYEQYF
TRBJ1-1 | TRBV27 | CASSFVGVDTEAFF
TRBJ2-2 | TRBV7-9 | CASSSDPFGTGELFF
TRBJ2-1 | TRBV5-1 | CASSSLEGSEHIAGSPSNEQFF
TRBJ1-2 | TRBV5-5 | CASSLTWTPLPYGYTF
TRBJ2-1 | TRBV2 | CASRGGFEQFF
TRBJ1-1 | TRBV9 | CASRGYLRGTNTEAFF
TRBJ2-3 | TRBV24-1 | CATGVANTQYF
TRBJ2-1 | TRBV27 | CASSSTGVLSYNEQFF
TRBJ1-6 | TRBV7-9 | CASSPPGLMASPLHF
TRBJ2-1 | TRBV7-9 | CASSPASSGRWVEQFF
TRBJ2-2 | TRBV12-3/TRBV12-4 | CASSLGTGNTGELFF
TRBJ2-2 | TRBV7-2 | CASSLGLRNTGELFF
TRBJ2-2 | TRBV24-1 | CATSDLYTGELFF
TRBJ2-1 | TRBV2 | CASSEGQGFYNEQFF
TRBJ1-1 | TRBV10-2 | CASSPGGNTEAFF
TRBJ1-2 | TRBV4-2 | CASSQDGWQTKYGYTF
TRBJ2-1 | TRBV19 | CASSISAGEGNEQFF
TRBJ2-1 | TRBV25-1 | CASSDSWGGDSDEQFF
TRBJ2-7 | TRBV7-6 | CASSLRDSNEQYF
TRBJ2-1 | TRBV9 | CASSVDGVSGNPVFF
TRBJ1-1 | TRBV6-5 | CASQEGNTEAFF
TRBJ1-1 | TRBV7-9 | CASSSAGTPNTEAFF
TRBJ2-3 | TRBV27 | CASQGEPGQLTDTQYF
TRBJ2-3 | TRBV28 | CASSSSSTDTQYF
TRBJ1-2 | TRBV7-9 | CASGGSNYGYTF
TRBJ2-1 | TRBV5-1 | CASSPDRGEINEQFF
TRBJ2-7 | TRBV9 | CASSVGSWGDEQYF
TRBJ2-5 | TRBV6-1 | CASSLRRVRETQYF
TRBJ2-7 | TRBV7-9 | CASSSARTYEQYF
TRBJ1-1 | TRBV30 | CAWSVQGSTEAFF
TRBJ1-1 | TRBV27 | CASSLSPRDKRGSFF
TRBJ2-7 | TRBV6-1 | CASTTPGQRLESGYEQYF
TRBJ2-7 | TRBV5-1 | CASSLPGAVEQYF
TRBJ2-3 | TRBV12-3/TRBV12-4 | CASRQGRRADTQYF
TRBJ2-7 | TRBV4-3 | CASSQNPGASSYEQYF
TRBJ2-3 | TRBV6-1 | CASAMGNKRTDTQYF
TRBJ2-7 | TRBV3-1 | CASSPYGSAVYEQYF
TRBJ2-5 | TRBV24-1 | CATRGTAGETQYF
TRBJ2-1 | TRBV4-3 | CASSQGVRGTYNEQFF
TRBJ2-1 | TRBV6-2/TRBV6-3 | CASSPRGTPYNEQFF
TRBJ2-1 | TRBV25-1 | CASSAASWYNEQFF
TRBJ2-3 | TRBV14 | CASSLWTSKVTDTQYF